This T cell receptor beta chain came from a study of blood T cell repertoires in COVID-19. About the study: Some COVID-19 samples were acute and others convalescent; all came from the United States, Italy and Spain. Sources were T cells, B-cell-depleted T cells, or PBMCs; the material itself was cDNA or gDNA.

In the original processing: Reference gene primer amplification yielded estimated nucleated cell counts. Here immunoSEQ multiplex PCR was the method, and the copy in TCRdb shows in-frame clones only, minus some. The V and J calls and clone size come from that table; D and trimming were worked out from the DNA. The repertoire includes 500,000 or so clones, around 90% of them detected once, and 0.65% to 0.9% sits in the top ten. Two negative PCRs, clearance, or symptom resolution had been documented for recovered Cohort 3 donors. Germline V gives CDR1 MNHEY, CDR2 SVGAGI. The V end was cut by 0 bases, the J end by 1 base, with 10 bases between. The CDR3 is 16 residues long.

The sequenced material came from PBMCs or T cells enriched from blood (not recorded which). V gene TRBV6-5 combines with J gene TRBJ1-3; D might be TRBD1 (5 bases). The TCR was taken from a young woman who had recovered from COVID-19. The CDR3 loop is CASSYSVRESGNTIYF. The DNA for the CDR3 is TGTGCCAGCAGTTACTCGGTCAGGGAATCTGGAAACACCATATATTTT.